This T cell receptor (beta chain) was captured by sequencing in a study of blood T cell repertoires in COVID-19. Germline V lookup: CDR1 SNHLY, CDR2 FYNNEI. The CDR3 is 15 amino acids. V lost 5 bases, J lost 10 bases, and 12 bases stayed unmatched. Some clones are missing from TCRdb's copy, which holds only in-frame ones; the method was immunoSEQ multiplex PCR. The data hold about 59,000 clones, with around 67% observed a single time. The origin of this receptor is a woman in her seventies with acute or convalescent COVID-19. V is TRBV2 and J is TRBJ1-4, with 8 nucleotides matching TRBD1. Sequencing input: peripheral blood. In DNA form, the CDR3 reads TGTGCCAGCAGTATATCCGGGACAGGAGTAGGAAAACTGTTTTTT. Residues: CASSISGTGVGKLFF.